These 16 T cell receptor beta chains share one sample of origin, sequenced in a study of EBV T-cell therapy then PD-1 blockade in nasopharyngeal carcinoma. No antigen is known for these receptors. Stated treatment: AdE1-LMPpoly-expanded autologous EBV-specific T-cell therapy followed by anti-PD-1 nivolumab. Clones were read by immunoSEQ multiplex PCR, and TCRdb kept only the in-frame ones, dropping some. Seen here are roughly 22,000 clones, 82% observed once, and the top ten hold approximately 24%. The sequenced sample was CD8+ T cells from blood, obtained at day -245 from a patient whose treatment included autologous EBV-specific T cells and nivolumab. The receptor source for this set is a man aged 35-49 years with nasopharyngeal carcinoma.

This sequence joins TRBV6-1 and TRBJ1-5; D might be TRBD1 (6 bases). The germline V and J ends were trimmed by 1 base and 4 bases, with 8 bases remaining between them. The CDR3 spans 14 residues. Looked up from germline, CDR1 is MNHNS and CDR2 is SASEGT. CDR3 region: CASSEGTENQPQHF. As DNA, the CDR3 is TGTGCCAGCAGTGAAGGGACAGAAAATCAGCCCCAGCATTTT.

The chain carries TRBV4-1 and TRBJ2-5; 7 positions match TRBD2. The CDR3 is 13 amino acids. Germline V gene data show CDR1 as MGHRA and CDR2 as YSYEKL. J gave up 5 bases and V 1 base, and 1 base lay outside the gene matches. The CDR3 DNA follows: TGCGCCAGCAGCCAAGCCGGGGGGGAGACCCAGTACTTC. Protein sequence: CASSQAGGETQYF.

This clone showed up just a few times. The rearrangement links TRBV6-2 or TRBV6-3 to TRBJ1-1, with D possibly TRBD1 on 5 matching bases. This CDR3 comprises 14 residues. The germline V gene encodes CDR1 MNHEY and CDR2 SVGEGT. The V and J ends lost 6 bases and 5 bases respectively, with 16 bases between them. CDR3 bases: TGTGCCAGCAGCCTCGGGGCCCTAAAGACTGAAGCTTTCTTT. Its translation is CASSLGALKTEAFF.

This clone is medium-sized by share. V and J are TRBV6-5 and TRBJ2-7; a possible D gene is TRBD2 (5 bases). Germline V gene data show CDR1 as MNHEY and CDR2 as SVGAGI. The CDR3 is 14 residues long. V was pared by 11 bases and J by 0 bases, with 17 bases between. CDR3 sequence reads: CASLGGGSSYEQYF. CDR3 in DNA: TGTGCCTCCCTGGGTGGTGGGAGCTCCTACGAGCAGTACTTC.

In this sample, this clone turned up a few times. CDR3 residues: CAWSTSIYEKLFF. The CDR3 nucleotides read TGTGCCTGGAGCACTAGCATTTATGAAAAACTGTTTTTT. The chain joins TRBV30 to TRBJ1-4, with unresolved D. Trimming left V 3 bases short and J 6 bases short, with 11 bases between. This CDR3 region has 13 residues. Germline V gene sequence: CDR1 GTSNPN, CDR2 SVGIG (reference sequence).

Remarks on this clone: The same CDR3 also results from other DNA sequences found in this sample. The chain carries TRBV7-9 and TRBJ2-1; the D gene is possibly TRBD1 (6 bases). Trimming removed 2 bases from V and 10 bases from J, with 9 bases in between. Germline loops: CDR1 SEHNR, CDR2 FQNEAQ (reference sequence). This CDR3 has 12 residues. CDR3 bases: TGTGCCAGCAGCTTAAAGGGGGACGAGCAGTTCTTC. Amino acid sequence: CASSLKGDEQFF.

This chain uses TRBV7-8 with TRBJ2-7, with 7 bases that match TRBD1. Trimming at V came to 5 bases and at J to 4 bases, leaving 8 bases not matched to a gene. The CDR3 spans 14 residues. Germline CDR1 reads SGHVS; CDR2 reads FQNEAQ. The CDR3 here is CASSLTGTAYEQYF. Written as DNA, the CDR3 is TGTGCCAGCAGCCTCACCGGGACAGCGTACGAGCAGTACTTC.

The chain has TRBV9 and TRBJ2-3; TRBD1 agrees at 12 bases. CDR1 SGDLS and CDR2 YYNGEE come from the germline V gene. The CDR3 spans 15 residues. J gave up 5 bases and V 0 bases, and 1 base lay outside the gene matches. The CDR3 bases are TGTGCCAGCAGCGTAGGGGACAGGGGGCTAGATACGCAGTATTTT. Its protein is CASSVGDRGLDTQYF.

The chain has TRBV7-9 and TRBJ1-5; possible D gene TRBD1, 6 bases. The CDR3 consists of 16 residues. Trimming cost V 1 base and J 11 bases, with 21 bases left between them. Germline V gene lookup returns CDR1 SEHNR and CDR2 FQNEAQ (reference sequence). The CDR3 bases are TGTGCCAGCAGCTTAGAAGTGGGGGGCCGGCGGTTGTCCCAGCATTTT. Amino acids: CASSLEVGGRRLSQHF.

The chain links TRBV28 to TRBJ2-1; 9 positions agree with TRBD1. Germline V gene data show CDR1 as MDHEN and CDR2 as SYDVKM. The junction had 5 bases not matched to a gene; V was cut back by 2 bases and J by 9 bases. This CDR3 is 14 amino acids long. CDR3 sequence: CASSLAGTGSEQFF. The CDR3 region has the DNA TGTGCCAGCAGTTTAGCCGGGACAGGGAGTGAGCAGTTCTTC. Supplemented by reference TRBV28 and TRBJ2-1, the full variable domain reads DVKVTQSSRYLVKRTGEKVFLECVQDMDHENMFWYRQDPGLGLRLIYFSYDVKMKEKGDIPEGYSVSREKKERFSLILESASTNQTSMYLCASSLAGTGSEQFFGPGTRLTVL.

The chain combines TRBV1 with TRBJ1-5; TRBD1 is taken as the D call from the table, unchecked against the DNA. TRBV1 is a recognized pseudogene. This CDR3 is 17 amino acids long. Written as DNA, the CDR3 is TGCACCAGCAGGGACGACAGGGGGCCGGGAAGCAATCAGCCCCAGCATTTT. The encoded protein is CTSRDDRGPGSNQPQHF.

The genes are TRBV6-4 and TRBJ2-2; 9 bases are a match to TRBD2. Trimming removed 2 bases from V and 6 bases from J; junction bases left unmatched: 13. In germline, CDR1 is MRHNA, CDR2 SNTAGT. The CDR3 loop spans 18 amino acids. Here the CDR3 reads CASSDAAISGGPPGELFF. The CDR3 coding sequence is TGTGCCAGCAGTGACGCGGCCATAAGCGGGGGGCCCCCCGGGGAGCTGTTTTTT.

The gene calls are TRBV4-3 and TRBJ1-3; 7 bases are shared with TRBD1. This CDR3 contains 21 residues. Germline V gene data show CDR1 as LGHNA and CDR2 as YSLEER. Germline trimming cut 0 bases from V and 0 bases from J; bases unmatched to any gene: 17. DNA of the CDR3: TGCGCCAGCAGCCAAGACCTGCCAGACAGGGAGAGTCTATTCTCTGGAAACACCATATATTTT. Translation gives CASSQDLPDRESLFSGNTIYF.

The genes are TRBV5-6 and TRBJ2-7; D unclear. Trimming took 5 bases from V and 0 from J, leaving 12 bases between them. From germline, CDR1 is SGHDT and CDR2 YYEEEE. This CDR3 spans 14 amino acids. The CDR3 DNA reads TGTGCCAGCAGGATGAAAGGCGCCTCCTACGAGCAGTACTTC. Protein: CASRMKGASYEQYF.

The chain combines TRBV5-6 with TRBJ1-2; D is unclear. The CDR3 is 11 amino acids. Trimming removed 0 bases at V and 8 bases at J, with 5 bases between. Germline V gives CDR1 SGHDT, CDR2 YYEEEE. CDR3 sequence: CASSLARGYTF. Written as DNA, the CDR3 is TGTGCCAGCAGCTTGGCCCGGGGCTACACCTTC.

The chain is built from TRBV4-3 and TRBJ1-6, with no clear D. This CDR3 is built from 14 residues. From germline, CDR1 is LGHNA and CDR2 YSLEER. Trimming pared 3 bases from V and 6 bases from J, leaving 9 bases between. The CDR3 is CASSQGPINSPLHF. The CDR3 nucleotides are TGCGCCAGCAGCCAGGGCCCGATTAATTCACCCCTCCACTTT.